This TCR beta chain was captured in a study of Graves' ophthalmopathy and Graves' hyperthyroidism. Investigators amplified TCR beta CDR3 regions from RNA transcripts. HTBI primers were used in a first-round RT-PCR, which preceded a second-round multiplex PCR. One entry per CDR3 protein results from TCRdb running MiXCR on the multiplex PCR reads. Among roughly 500,000 distinct CDR3 sequences listed, 13% to 15% were seen once. Germline CDR1 is MNHNS and CDR2 is SASEGT. This CDR3 is 12 amino acids long. Trimming cost V 6 bases and J 3 bases, with 9 bases left between them. This clonotype was detected many times. Its cognate antigen is unknown. A duration under 3 months, NOSPECS ≥4, CAS ≥3 and moderate-to-severe activity characterized the donors with ophthalmopathy. Diagnosis relied on clinical symptoms, serum thyroxine, TRAb, thyroid ultrasound and orbital computed tomography. Study-wide points: The majority of expanded thyroid clonotypes above 0.001 frequency also occurred in blood. From stable hyperthyroidism, ophthalmopathy was separated by a 13-signature model with around 90% sensitivity and more than 75% specificity.

Material: blood. This sequence was found in a woman aged 25-40 years with Graves' ophthalmopathy. The rearrangement links TRBV6-1 to TRBJ2-7; D gene uncertain. The CDR3 bases are TGTGCCAGCAGCCAAACGGTCTACGAGCAGTACTTC. Translating gives CASSQTVYEQYF.